Listed below are T cell receptor beta chains from one sample, sequenced in a study of human T cells and chemical hapten exposure. TCRdb reanalysed the 5' RACE reads using MiXCR and keeps one entry per CDR3 protein. The sample holds 80,000 or so distinct CDR3 sequences, about 16% seen once. The receptors here all came from a female donor in good health. The CDR3 runs from the conserved cysteine through the conserved F or W. D genes are given only for firm matches.

J gene,D gene,V gene,CDR3 protein
TRBJ1-2,TRBD1,TRBV10-3,CAISQDREGGYTF
TRBJ1-3,TRBD1,TRBV20-1,CSASTGGEDTIYF
TRBJ1-4,.,TRBV5-1,CASSAGTSASNEKLFF
TRBJ2-1,TRBD1,TRBV12-3/TRBV12-4,CASSLKTGPSHNEQFF
TRBJ2-3,TRBD2,TRBV5-6,CASSSYTGTSGRTYTQYF
TRBJ1-1,TRBD1,TRBV25-1,CASSVAPGQGRDTEAFF
TRBJ2-7,TRBD1,TRBV7-8,CASSFGTGLHEQYF
TRBJ2-1,.,TRBV5-1,CASSLVPDYNEQFF
TRBJ1-1,TRBD1,TRBV11-1,CASSFTGTENTEAFF
TRBJ2-3,.,TRBV29-1,CSVGTEADTQYF
TRBJ2-3,TRBD1,TRBV19,CASSPDRGNGPDTQYF
TRBJ2-3,TRBD2,TRBV6-6,CASSIPTSERTDTQYF
TRBJ2-1,TRBD2,TRBV20-1,CSAGTLGGGNYEQFF
TRBJ1-1,TRBD1,TRBV6-5,CASSYRDRGNTEAFF
TRBJ1-6,.,TRBV6-5,CASSSRGRDSPLHF
TRBJ2-3,TRBD2,TRBV29-1,CSAWTGLAGGTDTQYF
TRBJ1-2,.,TRBV10-3,CAISEAAVYGYTF
TRBJ2-7,TRBD1,TRBV13,CASSSDRGHYEQYF
TRBJ2-7,.,TRBV4-2,CASSLETGRYEQYF
TRBJ1-1,.,TRBV18,CASSPSIRQTMNTEAFF
TRBJ2-5,.,TRBV6-1,CASSEVMGMETQYF
TRBJ1-5,.,TRBV7-2,CASSLVRDQPQHF
TRBJ2-6,.,TRBV10-3,CAISSRAPGANVLTF
TRBJ1-5,TRBD1,TRBV12-3/TRBV12-4,CASRKGQGGNQPQHF
TRBJ2-7,TRBD2,TRBV10-2,CASSVDMEASGVYEQYF
TRBJ1-1,.,TRBV12-5,CASGPTRVVDMNTEAFF